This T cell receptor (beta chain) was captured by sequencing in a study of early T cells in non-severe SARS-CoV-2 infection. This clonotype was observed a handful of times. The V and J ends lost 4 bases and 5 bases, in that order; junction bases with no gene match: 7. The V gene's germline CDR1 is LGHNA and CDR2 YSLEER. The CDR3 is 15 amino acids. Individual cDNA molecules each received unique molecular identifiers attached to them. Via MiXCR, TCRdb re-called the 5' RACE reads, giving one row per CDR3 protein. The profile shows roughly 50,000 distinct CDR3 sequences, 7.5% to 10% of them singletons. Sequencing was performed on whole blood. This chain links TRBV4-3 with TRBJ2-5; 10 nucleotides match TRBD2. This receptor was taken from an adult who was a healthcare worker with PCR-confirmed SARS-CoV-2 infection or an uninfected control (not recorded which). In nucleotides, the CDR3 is TGCGCCAGCAGCCCGGAACTAGCGGGACGGGAGACCCAGTACTTC. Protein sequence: CASSPELAGRETQYF.